This T cell receptor beta chain comes out of a study of patients and donors after allogeneic stem cell transplantation. V shed 4 bases, J shed 1 base, and the junction held 5 bases outside the gene matches. The CDR3 is made up of 15 amino acids. The germline CDR1 and CDR2 sequences are SGDLS and YYNGEE. TCRdb called the RT-PCR reads again in MiXCR, with one record for every CDR3 protein. This sample carries about 160,000 distinct CDR3 sequences, about two fifths of them seen once, and the ten largest clones take 40% to 55%. The V and J genes are TRBV9 and TRBJ1-2; TRBD1 matches 9 bases. The sequence came from a human donor who was either an allogeneic HSCT recipient or a stem cell or donor lymphocyte infusion donor (not recorded which). It is not recorded whose cells these are; they may come from a transplant donor. The specimen was blood, either unsorted or a sorted T cell fraction (not recorded which). The CDR3 spells CASSIGTGINYGYTF. CDR3 sequence (DNA): TGTGCCAGCAGCATCGGGACAGGGATTAACTATGGCTACACCTTC.